Listed here are 24 T cell receptor beta chains from one sample, sequenced in a study of T cell responses to AZD1222 COVID-19 vaccine. Produced via immunoSEQ multiplex PCR; TCRdb's table is partial and in-frame only. Among under 150,000 clones listed, over 90% were seen once. The sample consisted of peripheral blood, taken on day 0 of AZD1222 vaccination. The receptors were sampled from an adult in good health.

This chain's CDR3 is CASSEGQGIQPQHF. CDR3 in DNA: TGTGCCAGCAGTGAGGGCCAGGGGATCCAGCCCCAGCATTTT. The rearrangement uses TRBV2 and TRBJ1-5; D is possibly TRBD1 (6 bases). Per germline, CDR1 SNHLY and CDR2 FYNNEI. V lost 3 bases to trimming and J lost 7 bases, with 13 bases between them. The CDR3 consists of 14 residues.

This rearrangement joins TRBV15 to TRBJ1-1; no clear D. Trimming shortened V by 0 bases and J by 4 bases, and 6 bases separated the two germline ends. The CDR3 loop spans 13 amino acids. Germline CDR1 LNHNV, CDR2 YYDKDF (reference sequence). This CDR3 reads CATSRDLGTEAFF. In DNA, the CDR3 is TGTGCCACCAGCAGAGATCTCGGCACTGAAGCTTTCTTT.

CDR3 residues: CASSQAPGGSPLHF. CDR3 in DNA: TGCGCCAGCAGCCAAGCCCCGGGCGGTTCACCCCTCCACTTT. V and J are TRBV4-1 and TRBJ1-6; D is unresolved. Germline CDR1 and CDR2: MGHRA and YSYEKL. V was trimmed by 1 base and J by 9 bases, leaving 10 bases between them. This CDR3 is 14 amino acids long.

The V gene is TRBV5-4, the J gene TRBJ1-2, with 9 bases identical to TRBD1. The germline gives CDR1 SGHNT, CDR2 YYREEE (reference sequence). The CDR3 has 15 residues. V gave up 4 bases and J gave up 3 bases; unmatched junction bases: 7. CDR3 amino acids: CASSQDRGVDYGYTF. CDR3 bases: TGTGCCAGCAGCCAGGACAGGGGTGTTGACTATGGCTACACCTTC.

The rearrangement links TRBV18 to TRBJ2-7; 16 nucleotides line up with TRBD2. V shed 0 bases, J shed 6 bases, and the junction held 8 bases outside the gene matches. CDR3 length: 18 residues. Germline CDR1 reads KGHSH; CDR2 reads LQKENI. The CDR3 bases are TGTGCCAGCTCACCACCGGGACTAGCGGGGGGGCTGGCGACCGAGCAGTACTTC. It yields the protein CASSPPGLAGGLATEQYF.

This chain uses TRBV7-9 with TRBJ2-6; D not certain. Germline CDR1 is SEHNR and CDR2 is FQNEAQ (reference sequence). The CDR3 totals 12 residues. V was clipped by 4 bases and J by 2 bases, with 0 bases between them. CDR3 in amino acids: CASSSGANVLTF. CDR3 DNA sequence: TGTGCCAGCAGCTCTGGGGCCAACGTCCTGACTTTC.

This clone was seen just once. The chain carries TRBV7-3 and TRBJ2-2; D is unresolved. Germline V gives CDR1 SGHTA, CDR2 FQGTGA. This CDR3 region has 14 residues. V was trimmed by 2 bases and J by 5 bases, leaving 9 bases between them. Here the CDR3 DNA reads TGTGCCAGCAGCTTATCTCCCGGGACCGGGGAGCTGTTTTTT. Residues: CASSLSPGTGELFF.

The chain carries TRBV19 and TRBJ2-7; D perhaps matches TRBD2 (5 bases). The germline V gene has CDR1 LNHDA and CDR2 SQIVND (reference sequence). V was cut by 7 bases and J by 6 bases, with 19 bases left in between. The CDR3 is made up of 14 amino acids. CDR3 region: CASKEADEVGEQYF. The CDR3 DNA sequence: TGTGCCAGTAAGGAGGCAGATGAGGTGGGCGAGCAGTACTTC.

The chain recombines TRBV9 with TRBJ1-3; D not certain. Trimming removed 0 bases at V and 1 base at J, with 8 bases between. The germline CDR1 and CDR2 sequences are SGDLS and YYNGEE. The CDR3 sequence is 15 residues long. The CDR3 region is CASSVGELSGNTIYF. As DNA, the CDR3 is TGTGCCAGCAGCGTAGGGGAGTTATCTGGAAACACCATATATTTT.

This clone occurred once. The chain has TRBV19 and TRBJ1-2; D is unresolved. CDR1 and CDR2 (germline): LNHDA, SQIVND (reference sequence). V lost 4 bases and J lost 3, with 9 bases in between. The CDR3 totals 13 residues. The CDR3, as DNA: TGTGCCAGTAGTAGGCCCAGCCACTATGGCTACACCTTC. Protein sequence: CASSRPSHYGYTF.

The chain has TRBV10-3 and TRBJ1-2; the match to TRBD1 covers 7 bases. CDR1 and CDR2 (germline): ENHRY, SYGVKD. The J segment lost 6 bases and the V segment lost 6 bases, leaving 4 bases of the junction unmatched. This CDR3 spans 12 amino acids. CDR3 in DNA: TGTGCCATCAGGCCACAGGGGAATGGCTACACCTTC. Residues: CAIRPQGNGYTF.

The J gene is TRBJ2-7, the V gene TRBV5-5; the D gene could be TRBD1 or TRBD2 (5 bases each). The CDR3 contains 15 residues. Germline V gives CDR1 SGHKS, CDR2 YYEKEE (reference sequence). The V and J ends lost 0 bases and 5 bases respectively, with 15 bases between them. Written as DNA, the CDR3 is TGTGCCAGCAGCTTGGTGGCAGGGAGTTTCGACGAGCAGTACTTC. Translating gives CASSLVAGSFDEQYF.

This clone was counted once. The J gene is TRBJ1-1, the V gene TRBV5-5; D gene unclear. This CDR3 is 14 amino acids long. The V gene's germline CDR1 is SGHKS and CDR2 YYEKEE (reference sequence). V shed 1 base and J shed 4 bases, with 11 bases lying between them. CDR3 amino acids: CASSLQVEGTEAFF. CDR3 in DNA: TGTGCCAGCAGCTTGCAGGTGGAGGGCACTGAAGCTTTCTTT.

This clone was found once. The rearrangement uses TRBV10-3 and TRBJ1-4; D possibly corresponds to TRBD1 (5 bases). CDR1 ENHRY and CDR2 SYGVKD come from the germline V gene. The CDR3 loop spans 13 amino acids. Trimming pared 3 bases from V and 12 bases from J, leaving 14 bases between. The CDR3 loop reads CAISDGPVGELFF. The CDR3 coding sequence is TGTGCCATCAGTGACGGGCCTGTAGGGGAACTGTTTTTT.

The rearrangement uses TRBV5-4 and TRBJ2-3; 9 positions match TRBD2. J lost 5 bases, V lost 3 bases, and 13 bases had no gene match. The CDR3 is 17 residues long. Germline CDR1 and CDR2: SGHNT and YYREEE (reference sequence). CDR3 sequence (DNA): TGTGCCAGCAGCTCGCCCCCGGGCGGGGGGGCAATAGATACGCAGTATTTT. It encodes CASSSPPGGGAIDTQYF.

The genes are TRBV12-3 or TRBV12-4 and TRBJ1-1, with TRBD1 identical over 7 bases. V lost 5 bases and J lost 4; bases outside the gene matches: 1. This CDR3 is 12 amino acids long. In DNA, the CDR3 is TGTGCCAGCAGTGACAGGGTCACTGAAGCTTTCTTT. This encodes CASSDRVTEAFF.

V and J are TRBV7-9 and TRBJ2-3; possibly TRBD1 for D (6 bases). Trimming left V 4 bases short and J 4 bases short, with 12 bases between. CDR1 and CDR2 (germline): SEHNR, FQNEAQ (reference sequence). The CDR3 runs to 14 residues. CDR3 in DNA: TGTGCCAGCAGCTCAGGACAGCCAGCAGATACGCAGTATTTT. Its protein is CASSSGQPADTQYF.

V is TRBV18 and J is TRBJ1-2; D gene ambiguous. Germline-derived CDR1 and CDR2 are KGHSH and LQKENI. The CDR3 contains 12 residues. Deletions cut 2 bases from V and 6 bases from J, with 7 bases between. The CDR3 DNA reads as TGTGCCAGCTCACCAGTGTATGATGGCTACACCTTC. Its protein product is CASSPVYDGYTF.

The chain links TRBV5-1 to TRBJ1-2; 9 nucleotides line up with TRBD1. Trimming took 4 bases from V and 6 from J; bases not matched to a gene: 7. The CDR3 totals 14 residues. The V gene's germline CDR1 is SGHRS and CDR2 YFSETQ. CDR3 sequence reads: CASSPETGGNGYTF. CDR3 sequence (DNA): TGCGCCAGCAGCCCTGAGACAGGGGGAAATGGCTACACCTTC.

The gene calls are TRBV7-9 and TRBJ1-1; a weak D match, TRBD1 (5 bases). Germline V gene sequence: CDR1 SEHNR, CDR2 FQNEAQ (reference sequence). Trimming took 2 bases from V and 1 from J, leaving 8 bases between them. The CDR3 is made up of 14 amino acids. The CDR3 spells CASSLWDWNTEAFF. The CDR3 nucleotides read TGTGCCAGCAGCTTATGGGACTGGAACACTGAAGCTTTCTTT.

This sequence joins TRBV10-1 and TRBJ1-1; 8 bases line up with TRBD1. With V trimmed by 3 bases and J by 5 bases, 8 bases remained unmatched. The CDR3 spans 15 residues. Germline CDR1 reads WNHNN; CDR2 reads SYGVQD (reference sequence). The CDR3 nucleotides read TGCGCCAGCAGTGAAGGTGGGAACAGGGGGACTGAAGCTTTCTTT. Translated, it gives CASSEGGNRGTEAFF.

This clone was counted between two and nine times. The rearrangement joins TRBV2 to TRBJ1-1; D not certain. Germline V gene data show CDR1 as SNHLY and CDR2 as FYNNEI. The CDR3 contains 12 residues. V was clipped by 3 bases and J by 4 bases, with 6 bases between them. CDR3 in amino acids: CASSDYGTEAFF. For the CDR3, the DNA is TGTGCCAGCAGTGACTATGGCACTGAAGCTTTCTTT.

This rearrangement joins TRBV11-2 to TRBJ1-1, with D unclear. V shed 0 bases and J shed 7 bases, with 6 bases lying between them. This CDR3 comprises 12 residues. Germline-derived CDR1 and CDR2 are SGHAT and FQNNGV. CDR3 region: CASSLDRHEAFF. The CDR3 DNA follows: TGTGCCAGCAGCTTAGATAGGCATGAAGCTTTCTTT.

The chain recombines TRBV30 with TRBJ1-4; 8 positions agree with TRBD1. Germline V gene sequence: CDR1 GTSNPN, CDR2 SVGIG (reference sequence). The J segment lost 8 bases and the V segment lost 6 bases, leaving 11 bases of the junction unmatched. The CDR3 has 14 residues. The CDR3 region is CACDFTGGGEKLFF. In nucleotides, the CDR3 is TGTGCCTGTGACTTTACAGGGGGTGGCGAAAAACTGTTTTTT.